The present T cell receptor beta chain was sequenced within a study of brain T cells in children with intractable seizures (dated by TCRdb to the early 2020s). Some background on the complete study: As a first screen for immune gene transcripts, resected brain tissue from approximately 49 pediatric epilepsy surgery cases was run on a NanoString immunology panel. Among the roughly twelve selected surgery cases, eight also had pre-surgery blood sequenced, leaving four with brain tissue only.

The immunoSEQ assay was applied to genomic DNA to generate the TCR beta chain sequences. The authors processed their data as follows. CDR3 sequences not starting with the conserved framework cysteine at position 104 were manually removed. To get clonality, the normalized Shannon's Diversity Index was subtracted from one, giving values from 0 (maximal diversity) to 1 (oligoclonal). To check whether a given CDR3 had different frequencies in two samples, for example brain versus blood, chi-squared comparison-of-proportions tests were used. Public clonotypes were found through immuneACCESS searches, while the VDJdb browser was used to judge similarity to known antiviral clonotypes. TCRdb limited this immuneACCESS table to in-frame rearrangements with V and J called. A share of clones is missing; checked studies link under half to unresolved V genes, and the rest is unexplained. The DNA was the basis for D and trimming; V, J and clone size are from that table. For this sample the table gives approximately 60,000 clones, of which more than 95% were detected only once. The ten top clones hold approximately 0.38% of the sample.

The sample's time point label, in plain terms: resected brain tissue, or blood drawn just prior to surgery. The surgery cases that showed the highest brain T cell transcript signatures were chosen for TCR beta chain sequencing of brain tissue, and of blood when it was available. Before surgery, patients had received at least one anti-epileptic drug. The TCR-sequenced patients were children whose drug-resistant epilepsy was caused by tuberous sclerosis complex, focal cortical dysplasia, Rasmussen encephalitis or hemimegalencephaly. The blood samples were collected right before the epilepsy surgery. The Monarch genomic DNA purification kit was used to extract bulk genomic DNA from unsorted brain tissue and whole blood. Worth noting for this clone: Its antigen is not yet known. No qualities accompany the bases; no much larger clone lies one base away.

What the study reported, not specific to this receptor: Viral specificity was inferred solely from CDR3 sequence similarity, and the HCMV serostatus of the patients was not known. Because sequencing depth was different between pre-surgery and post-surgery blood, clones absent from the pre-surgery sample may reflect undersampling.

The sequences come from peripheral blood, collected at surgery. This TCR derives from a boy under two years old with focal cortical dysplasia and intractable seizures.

The CDR3 corresponds to CASSLERAVPQETQYF. The sequence in DNA is TGTGCCAGCAGTTTAGAAAGAGCGGTCCCCCAAGAGACCCAGTACTTC. The chain is assembled from TRBV28 and TRBJ2-5, with TRBD2 as a weak D call on 5 bases. CDR1 and CDR2 were assigned from the germline V gene as MDHEN and SYDVKM. Spanning cysteine to phenylalanine, the CDR3 consists of 16 amino acids. The retained sequence is limited to the CDR3, 48 bases, with the frame set at the first base. The junction carries 14 bases between V and J, which are trimmed by 2 bases and 1 base respectively.